Here is one T cell receptor (beta chain) with its context. The sample is drawn from a study of blood T cell repertoires in COVID-19. On the study more broadly: The United States, Italy and Spain provided the acute and convalescent COVID-19 samples.

Original methodology: Estimated nucleated cell counts came from reference gene primer amplification. Sequenced by immunoSEQ multiplex PCR; TCRdb stores in-frame clones only, minus some. V, J and clone size reflect that table, while D and trimming were determined from the DNA. The sample records 90,000 to 120,000 clones, 80% to 90% being singletons. The trim removed 0 bases at V and 6 bases at J, leaving 7 bases unmatched. This CDR3 comprises 16 residues. In germline, CDR1 is SGDLS, CDR2 YYNGEE. The TCR was taken from a human donor in a cohort sampled during active COVID-19. The J gene is TRBJ2-3, the V gene TRBV9; TRBD2 aligns across 10 bases. The sample comprised peripheral blood. DNA of the CDR3: TGTGCCAGCAGCGTAGGGGCTAGCGGGAGTTCGGATACGCAGTATTTT. Translated, it gives CASSVGASGSSDTQYF.